These 3 T cell receptor beta chains were all obtained from the same sample, sequenced in a study of T cells after yellow fever vaccination. TCRdb itself ran the 5' RACE reads through MiXCR, one entry per CDR3 protein. The sample shows 500,000 to 650,000 distinct CDR3 sequences, about a sixth of them seen only once. The sample in question was PBMCs, obtained roughly 5 days after the first yellow fever vaccination. These receptors all stem from a man aged 18 to 29 who received the YFV17D yellow fever vaccine.

This clonotype was seen more than once but under ten times. This rearrangement joins TRBV4-2 to TRBJ1-5; 10 bases match TRBD1. Per the germline V gene, CDR1 is LGHNA and CDR2 is YNFKEQ. V lost 0 bases to trimming and J lost 6 bases; unmatched junction nucleotides: 5. The CDR3 length is 16 residues. The CDR3 sequence is CASSQDQTGGPQPQHF. The CDR3 DNA reads TGTGCCAGCAGCCAAGACCAGACAGGGGGCCCTCAGCCCCAGCATTTT.

The CDR3 DNA follows: TGTGCCAGCAGCTTAAATTCAGGGGATGGCGACAATGAGCAGTTCTTC. Translated, it gives CASSLNSGDGDNEQFF. The rearrangement links TRBV7-3 to TRBJ2-1; D is possibly TRBD1 (6 bases). This CDR3 comprises 16 residues. Germline lookup yields CDR1 SGHTA and CDR2 FQGTGA. Trimming shortened V by 1 base and J by 5 bases, and 15 bases separated the two germline ends.

The chain uses TRBV5-5 and TRBJ1-1; weak D call: TRBD1 (5 bases). Trimming took 4 bases from V and 2 from J, leaving 15 bases between them. There are 15 residues in the CDR3. Germline V lookup: CDR1 SGHKS, CDR2 YYEKEE (reference sequence). CDR3 in amino acids: CASSRYDRLNTEAFF. As DNA, the CDR3 is TGTGCCAGCAGCCGATATGACAGACTCAACACTGAAGCTTTCTTT.